This T cell receptor (beta chain) was captured by sequencing in a study of blood T cell repertoires in COVID-19. Some clones are missing from TCRdb's copy, which holds only in-frame ones; the method was immunoSEQ multiplex PCR. The sample has more than 200,000 clones; 79% are singletons. In germline, CDR1 is GTSNPN, CDR2 SVGIG (reference sequence). Trimming took 8 bases from V and 8 from J; bases not matched to a gene: 8. The length of the CDR3 is 11 residues. The clonotype comes from a woman aged 40 to 50 with active or convalescent COVID-19. Input material: peripheral blood. V gene TRBV30 combines with J gene TRBJ1-2; 7 bases match TRBD1. CDR3 sequence reads: CARDRDQGYTF. CDR3 coding DNA: TGTGCCCGAGACAGGGATCAAGGCTACACCTTC.